This T cell receptor beta chain was captured in a study of T cell repertoires in ileal Crohn's disease. Time point meaning: neoterminal ileum biopsy at postoperative endoscopy, about 6 months after surgery. V was shortened by 4 bases and J by 6 bases, with 22 bases between the two germline ends. Germline V gene sequence: CDR1 SNHLY, CDR2 FYNNEI. The CDR3 consists of 17 residues. The repertoire was sequenced with immunoSEQ multiplex PCR; TCRdb's copy has only in-frame clones and lacks some. Counted here are 55,000 to 65,000 clones, roughly 91% occurring once; the ten biggest clones make up around 2%. The chain is built from TRBV2 and TRBJ1-5; possible D gene TRBD1, 6 bases. This receptor was identified in an adult with Crohn's disease. Sequenced: ileal tissue. The CDR3 is CASSVPIRGVFGQPQHF. Here the CDR3 DNA reads TGTGCCAGCAGTGTCCCAATCAGGGGAGTTTTTGGTCAGCCCCAGCATTTT.